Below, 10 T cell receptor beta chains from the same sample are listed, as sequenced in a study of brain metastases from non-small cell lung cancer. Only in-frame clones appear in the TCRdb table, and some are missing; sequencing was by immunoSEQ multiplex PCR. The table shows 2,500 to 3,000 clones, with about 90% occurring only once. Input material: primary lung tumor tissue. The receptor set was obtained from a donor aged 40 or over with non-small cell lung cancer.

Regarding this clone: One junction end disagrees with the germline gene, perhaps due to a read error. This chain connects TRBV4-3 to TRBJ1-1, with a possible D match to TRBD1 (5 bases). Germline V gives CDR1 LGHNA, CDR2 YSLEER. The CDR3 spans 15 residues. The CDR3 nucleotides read TGCGCCAGCAGCCAAGACCGGGGTCGGGGCACTGAAGTTTTCTTT. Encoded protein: CASSQDRGRGTEVFF.

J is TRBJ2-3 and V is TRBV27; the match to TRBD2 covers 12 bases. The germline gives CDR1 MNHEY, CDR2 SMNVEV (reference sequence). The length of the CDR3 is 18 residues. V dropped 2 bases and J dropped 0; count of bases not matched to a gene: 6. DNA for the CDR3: TGTGCCAGCAGTTTAACGACTAGCGGGGGATCTAGCACAGATACGCAGTATTTT. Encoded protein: CASSLTTSGGSSTDTQYF.

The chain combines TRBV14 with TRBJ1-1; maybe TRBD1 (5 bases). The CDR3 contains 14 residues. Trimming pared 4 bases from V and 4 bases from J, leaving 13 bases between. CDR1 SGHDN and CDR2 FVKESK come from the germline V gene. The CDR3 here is CASSPTRGSTEAFF. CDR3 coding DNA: TGTGCCAGCAGCCCCACCCGGGGGTCCACTGAAGCTTTCTTT. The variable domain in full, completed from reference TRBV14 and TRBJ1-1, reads EAGVTQFPSHSVIEKGQTVTLRCDPISGHDNLYWYRRVMGKEIKFLLHFVKESKQDESGMPNNRFLAERTGGTYSTLKVQPAELEDSGVYFCASSPTRGSTEAFFGQGTRLTVV.

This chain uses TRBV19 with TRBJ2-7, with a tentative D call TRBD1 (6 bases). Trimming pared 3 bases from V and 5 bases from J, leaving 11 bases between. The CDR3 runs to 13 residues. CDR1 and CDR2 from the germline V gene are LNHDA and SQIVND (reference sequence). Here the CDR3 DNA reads TGTGCCAGTAGTATCAGGGGTGGTGACGAGCAGTACTTC. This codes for CASSIRGGDEQYF.

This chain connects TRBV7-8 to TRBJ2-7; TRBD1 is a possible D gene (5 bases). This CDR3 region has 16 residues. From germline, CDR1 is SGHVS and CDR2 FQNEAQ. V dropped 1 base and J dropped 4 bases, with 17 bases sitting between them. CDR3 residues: CASSLGSVGAKYEQYF. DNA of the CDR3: TGTGCCAGCAGCTTAGGAAGTGTAGGGGCTAAATACGAGCAGTACTTC.

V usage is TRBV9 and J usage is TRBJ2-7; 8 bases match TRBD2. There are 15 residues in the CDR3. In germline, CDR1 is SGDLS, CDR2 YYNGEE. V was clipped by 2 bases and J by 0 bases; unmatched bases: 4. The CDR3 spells CASSVGAGASYEQYF. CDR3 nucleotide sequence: TGTGCCAGCAGCGTTGGAGCGGGGGCCTCCTACGAGCAGTACTTC.

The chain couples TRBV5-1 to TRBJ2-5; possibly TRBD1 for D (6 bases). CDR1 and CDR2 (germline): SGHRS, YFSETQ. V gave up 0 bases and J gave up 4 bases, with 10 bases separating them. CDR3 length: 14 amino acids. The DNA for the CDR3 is TGCGCCAGCAGCTTGGGACAGGTTAGAGAGACCCAGTACTTC. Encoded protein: CASSLGQVRETQYF.

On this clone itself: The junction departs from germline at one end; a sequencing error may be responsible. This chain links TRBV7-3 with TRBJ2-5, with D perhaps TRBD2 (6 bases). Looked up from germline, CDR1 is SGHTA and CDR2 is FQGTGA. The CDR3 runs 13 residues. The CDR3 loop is CASSPEPREIQYF. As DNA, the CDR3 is TGTGCCAGCAGCCCCGAGCCCCGGGAGATCCAGTACTTC.

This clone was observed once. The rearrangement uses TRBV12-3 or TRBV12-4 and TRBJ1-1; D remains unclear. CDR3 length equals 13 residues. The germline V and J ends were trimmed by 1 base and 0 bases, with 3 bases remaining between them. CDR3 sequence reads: CASSLGLNTEAFF. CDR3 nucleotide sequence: TGTGCCAGCAGTTTAGGTTTGAACACTGAAGCTTTCTTT.

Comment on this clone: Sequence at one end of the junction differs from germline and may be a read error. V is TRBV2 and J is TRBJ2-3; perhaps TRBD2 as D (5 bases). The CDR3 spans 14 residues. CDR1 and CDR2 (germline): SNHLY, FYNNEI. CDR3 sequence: CASSDLGRWDTQYF. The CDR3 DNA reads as TGTGCCAGCAGTGACTTGGGGAGATGGGATACGCAATATTTT. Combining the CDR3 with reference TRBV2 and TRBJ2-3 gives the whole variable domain EPEVTQTPSHQVTQMGQEVILRCVPISNHLYFYWYRQILGQKVEFLVSFYNNEISEKSEIFDDQFSVERPDGSNFTLKIRSTKLEDSAMYFCASSDLGRWDTQYFGPGTRLTVL.